The 4 T cell receptor beta chains below all came from one sample that was sequenced in a study of early stage breast cancer tumors. Some clones are missing from TCRdb's copy, which holds only in-frame ones; the method was immunoSEQ multiplex PCR. The top ten clones hold 1.4% of a sample with 51,000 or so clones, about 83% of them seen once. Sequenced input: blood. These receptors were collected from a person between 50 and 60 years old with breast cancer.

This chain uses TRBV7-8 with TRBJ1-1, with no clear D. The V end lost 1 base, the J end lost 6 bases, and 6 bases lay between the germline ends. The CDR3 has 12 amino acids. The germline V gene has CDR1 SGHVS and CDR2 FQNEAQ. The CDR3 region is CASSLVVAEAFF. DNA for the CDR3: TGTGCCAGCAGCTTAGTAGTCGCTGAAGCTTTCTTT.

The chain employs TRBV13 and TRBJ2-7; D is unresolved. CDR1 PRHDT and CDR2 FYEKMQ come from the germline V gene (reference sequence). The length of the CDR3 is 14 residues. V shed 0 bases and J shed 9 bases, with 15 bases lying between them. CDR3 sequence (DNA): TGTGCCAGCAGCTTAGGGGAACCTGGGTCGGGGCAGTACTTC. Its protein product is CASSLGEPGSGQYF.

This clone was found a few times. The rearrangement joins TRBV29-1 to TRBJ1-2; D unresolved. Germline V gene data show CDR1 as SQVTM and CDR2 as ANQGSEA. V lost 3 bases, J lost 4 bases, and 3 bases lay in between. The CDR3 extends over 10 amino acids. The CDR3 loop is CSVDPYGYTF. CDR3 nucleotides: TGCAGCGTTGACCCCTATGGCTACACCTTC.

This chain connects TRBV7-2 to TRBJ2-7; D uncertain. V was pared by 1 base and J by 0 bases, with 10 bases between. This CDR3 comprises 15 residues. The V gene's germline CDR1 is SGHTA and CDR2 FQGNSA. CDR3 loop: CASSLDGGSSYEQYF. The CDR3 nucleotides are TGTGCCAGCAGCTTAGACGGCGGAAGCTCCTACGAGCAGTACTTC. Based on the CDR3 plus reference TRBV7-2 and TRBJ2-7, the full variable domain is GAGVSQSPSNKVTEKGKDVELRCDPISGHTALYWYRQSLGQGLEFLIYFQGNSAPDKSGLPSDRFSAERTGGSVSTLTIQRTQQEDSAVYLCASSLDGGSSYEQYFGPGTRLTVT.